Below are 9 T cell receptor beta chains sequenced from a single sample in a study of CD8+ T cells in alopecia areata. Reverse transcribed after extraction, RNA yielded cDNA as the sequencing template. TCRdb keeps only in-frame clones here, not all; method: immunoSEQ multiplex PCR. The record shows thousands of clones for this sample, with no singletons present. Sorting of pooled cutaneous lymph node cells was based on CD4, CD8alpha, NKG2D, NKG2ACE and other markers. Sequenced material: CD8+ T cells sorted from a lymph node. The receptors stem from a C3H/HeJ mouse with alopecia areata. As its MHC haplotype, the strain has H2-k.

On this clone: Gene names denote mouse genes. Sequencing ends 3 residues short of the CDR3 end; the germline J gene provides the rest. The rearrangement uses TRBV13-3 and TRBJ1-6; 9 bases agree with TRBD1. TRBJ1-6 carries the ORF label, with uncertain function. The CDR3 sequence is 16 residues long. Per the germline V gene, CDR1 is NNHDY and CDR2 is SYVADS. Unmatched junction bases numbered 8, after V lost 2 bases and J lost 8 bases. CDR3 DNA (partial): TGTGCCAGCAGTGAGAACAGGGGGCTAATATATTCGCCC. Amino acid sequence: CASSENRGLIYSP. The CDR3 as a whole reads CASSENRGLIYSPLYF.

This clone came up a few times. Mouse gene names and germline throughout. The chain's CDR3 is CASGEPTGGNYAEQFF. Partial CDR3 DNA: TGTGCCAGCGGTGAGCCAACAGGGGGGAACTATGCT. The chain uses TRBV13-2 and TRBJ2-1, with TRBD1 identical over 8 bases. The read ends 4 residues early relative to the CDR3; the germline J gene fills the gap. Germline CDR1 is NNHNN and CDR2 is SYGAGS (reference sequence). The CDR3 runs 16 residues. Trimming cost V 2 bases and J 1 base; bases outside gene matches: 5.

As regards this clone: Gene and germline names: mouse. The CDR3 DNA, read in part, is TGTGCCAGCAGCCAAGTCCGGGGGGGTGCAGAA. Translating gives CASSQVRGGAE. The full-length CDR3 reads as CASSQVRGGAETLYF. The chain recombines TRBV5 with TRBJ2-3; perhaps TRBD2 as D (6 bases). The read ends 4 residues before the CDR3 terminus; that terminus is restored from the germline J gene. Trimming left V 1 base short and J 1 base short, with 9 bases between. Germline-derived CDR1 and CDR2 are LGHNA and YNLKQL (reference sequence). The CDR3 contains 15 residues.

In the case of this clone: Gene names denote mouse genes. With the read ending 4 residues before the CDR3 end, the germline J gene is used to fill in that end. J is TRBJ2-7 and V is TRBV19, with D possibly being TRBD1 (6 bases). The germline V gene encodes CDR1 FNHDT and CDR2 SITEND (reference sequence). With 2 bases removed from V and 0 bases from J, the gap between germline ends came to 9 bases. The CDR3 extends over 14 amino acids. CDR3 in amino acids: CASSIRDTSYEQYF. Incomplete CDR3 DNA: TGTGCCAGCAGTATCCGGGACACCTCCTAT.

The sample holds many counts of this clone. All gene names here are mouse names. Read coverage stops 4 residues before the CDR3 terminus; the germline J gene supplies the remainder. This rearrangement joins TRBV14 to TRBJ2-7; 9 bases align to TRBD2. The germline CDR1 and CDR2 sequences are SGHDT and FRDEAV. Trimming took 0 bases from V and 3 from J; bases not matched to a gene: 1. CDR3 length equals 14 residues. The CDR3 region is CASSFSLGGYEQYF. The sequenced CDR3 bases are TGTGCCAGCAGTTTCTCACTGGGGGGCTAT.

This clone has ten or more counts. Gene and germline names: mouse. The read ends 4 residues early relative to the CDR3; the germline J gene fills the gap. The V gene is TRBV5, the J gene TRBJ1-2; tentatively, D is TRBD1 (5 bases). Germline CDR1 and CDR2: LGHNA and YNLKQL (reference sequence). The CDR3 totals 15 residues. V lost 2 bases and J lost 2, with 12 bases in between. The CDR3 loop is CASSQLPPGNSDYTF. The part of the CDR3 DNA that was read is TGTGCCAGCAGCCAACTCCCCCCAGGGAACTCC.

This clone appeared many times. Gene names refer to mouse genes. The read terminates 4 residues before the CDR3 end, so the remaining end is supplied by the germline J gene. The chain uses TRBV13-2 and TRBJ1-1; possible D gene TRBD1, 6 bases. With 2 bases removed from V and 1 base from J, the gap between germline ends came to 9 bases. The CDR3 is 14 residues long. Germline assignment: CDR1 NNHNN and CDR2 SYGAGS (reference sequence). The sequenced part of the CDR3 DNA is TGTGCCAGCGGTGAGGGACAAAAAAACACA. Amino acid sequence: CASGEGQKNT. The CDR3 reads in full as CASGEGQKNTEVFF.

Of note for this clone: Gene names and germline match the mouse. The observed sequence ends 4 residues before the CDR3 terminus, with the missing tail filled in from the germline J gene. The V gene is TRBV5, the J gene TRBJ2-2, with 12 bases identical to TRBD2. The V and J ends lost 2 bases and 0 bases, in that order; junction bases with no gene match: 4. Germline values: CDR1 LGHNA, CDR2 YNLKQL (reference sequence). The CDR3 is 18 residues long. The sequenced part of the CDR3 DNA is TGTGCCAGCAGCCAACGGGACTGGGGGGACTCAAACACCGGG. It encodes CASSQRDWGDSNTG. The full CDR3 protein reads CASSQRDWGDSNTGQLYF.

The table lists this clone with a few counts. Gene names refer to mouse genes. The read comes to an end 4 residues before the CDR3 does, leaving the germline J gene to fill in the end. The rearrangement joins TRBV5 to TRBJ2-1, with a weak D call TRBD1 (6 bases). This CDR3 has 14 residues. Trimming removed 2 bases at V and 3 bases at J, with 8 bases between. CDR1 and CDR2 from the germline V gene are LGHNA and YNLKQL (reference sequence). The chain's CDR3 is CASSQQDSYAEQFF. Incomplete CDR3 DNA: TGTGCCAGCAGCCAACAGGACAGCTATGCT.